This is a list of T cell receptor beta chains from one sample in a study of blood T cell repertoires in COVID-19. Libraries were prepared by immunoSEQ multiplex PCR; TCRdb keeps only in-frame clonotypes and omits some of them. Here the sample spans 200,000 to 250,000 clones, around 89% being singletons. The sequenced material came from PBMCs or T cells enriched from blood (not recorded which). The receptors were sampled from a man in his thirties or forties who had been exposed to COVID-19. Each CDR3 is given with its conserved first and last residue. The D gene is left open where the match is weak. For some rows the clone size is stated as once, few or many, or as a class when expanded; others skip it.

j_call v_call d_call clone_size cdr3_nt cdr3_aa
TRBJ1-4 TRBV6-1 TRBD1 once TGTGCCAGCAGTGAAGCCTCAAGACAGGGGTTCGGTGAAAAACTGTTTTTT CASSEASRQGFGEKLFF
TRBJ1-3 TRBV6-5 - - TGTGCCAGCATGGGGACTGATGGAAACACCATATATTTT CASMGTDGNTIYF
TRBJ1-2 TRBV25-1 TRBD1 - TGTGCCAGCAGTGAATTGACAGGGGGGGACGGCTACACCTTC CASSELTGGDGYTF
TRBJ2-1 TRBV6-6 TRBD1 - TGTGCCAGCAGTTCCACCAGGGGGCAGAGCTTCAATGAGCAGTTCTTC CASSSTRGQSFNEQFF
TRBJ2-3 TRBV7-3 - - TGTGCCAGCAGCTTAACATATGGCACAGATACGCAGTATTTT CASSLTYGTDTQYF
TRBJ1-1 TRBV4-2 TRBD1 - TGTGCCAGCAGCCAAGTGGTACAGGGGGCTCTTAACACTGAAGCTTTCTTT CASSQVVQGALNTEAFF
TRBJ1-3 TRBV19 - - TGTGCCAGTAGTATCAGGGCAAGTGGAAACACCATATATTTT CASSIRASGNTIYF
TRBJ2-1 TRBV2 TRBD2 - TGTGCCAGCCGGTGGGAGGGGAATGAGCAGTTCTTC CASRWEGNEQFF
TRBJ2-5 TRBV5-1 - - TGCGCCAGCAGCTCCCTTGCGGACCAAGAGACCCAGTACTTC CASSSLADQETQYF
TRBJ2-7 TRBV19 - - TGTGCCAGTAGCTCCCCGGGGAGCGGCTCCTACGAGCAGTACTTC CASSSPGSGSYEQYF
TRBJ2-2 TRBV12-3/TRBV12-4 - - TGTGCCAGCAGAGGACAATCCGGGGAGCTGTTTTTT CASRGQSGELFF
TRBJ1-3 TRBV11-2 - - TGTGCCAGCAGCTTCAGGACAGTCTCTGGAAACACCATATATTTT CASSFRTVSGNTIYF
TRBJ2-2 TRBV6-4 TRBD1 - TGTGCCAGCAGCCGGACAGGGACGGACACCGGGGAGCTGTTTTTT CASSRTGTDTGELFF
TRBJ2-5 TRBV5-1 TRBD2 - TGCGCCAGCAGCTTGTTTCCTAGCGGCCTCCAAGAGACCCAGTACTTC CASSLFPSGLQETQYF
TRBJ2-5 TRBV7-2 - few TGTGCCAGCAGCTTAGCGGGGGGAGAGACCCAGTACTTC CASSLAGGETQYF
TRBJ2-3 TRBV29-1 - - TGCAGCGTTGTTGGCCAGATCTTAGATACGCAGTATTTT CSVVGQILDTQYF
TRBJ2-1 TRBV29-1 TRBD2 - TGCAGCGTTGGGACTAGCGGGGACAATGAGCAGTTCTTC CSVGTSGDNEQFF
TRBJ2-5 TRBV27 TRBD1 - TGTGCCAGCAGTTTGCTGGGACAGGGGGCGCGAGAGACCCAGTACTTC CASSLLGQGARETQYF
TRBJ1-5 TRBV7-2 - - TGTGCCAGCAGCATGGGACTACACCAGCCCCAGCATTTT CASSMGLHQPQHF
TRBJ2-5 TRBV29-1 - - TGCAGCTTTCTTCAAGAGACCCAGTACTTC CSFLQETQYF
TRBJ2-1 TRBV19 - - TGTGCCAGTAGCGTGACATTTGTCTCCTACAATGAGCAGTTCTTC CASSVTFVSYNEQFF
TRBJ2-6 TRBV6-6 TRBD2 many TGTGCCAGCAGCGGAGGGACTAGCGGAAACGCCTTCTCTGGGGCCAACGTCCTGACTTTC CASSGGTSGNAFSGANVLTF
TRBJ2-1 TRBV6-4 - - TGTGCCAGCAGTGACTCCGGGACTCCCGAGTCGGGTGAGCAGTTCTTC CASSDSGTPESGEQFF
TRBJ1-3 TRBV4-1 TRBD1 - TGCGCCAGCAGCCAACCCTCGACAGGGGAGTCTGGAAACACCATATATTTT CASSQPSTGESGNTIYF
TRBJ2-7 TRBV5-5 - - TGTGCCAGCAGCCGCGGAGTGGGCTACGAGCAGTACTTC CASSRGVGYEQYF
TRBJ2-2 TRBV2 - - TGTGCCAGCAGTGAACAGGGATCCAACACCGGGGAGCTGTTTTTT CASSEQGSNTGELFF
TRBJ1-1 TRBV5-1 - - TGCGCCAGCAGCTTGGCGGTGAACACTGAAGCTTTCTTT CASSLAVNTEAFF
TRBJ1-2 TRBV7-9 - - TGTGCCAGCAGCTTAGCTACCCAGGGCAGGGCCCCTAACTATGGCTACACCTTC CASSLATQGRAPNYGYTF
TRBJ2-7 TRBV27 - once TGTGCCCATGGGCGGAACTCGACAGAAACCTACGAGCAGTACTTC CAHGRNSTETYEQYF
TRBJ2-5 TRBV27 - - TGTGCCAGCAGTTTATATGGCGGAGTACAAGAGACCCAGTACTTC CASSLYGGVQETQYF
TRBJ1-1 TRBV7-9 - - TGTGCCACCAGGGAACCAGGGCGAAACACTGAAGCTTTCTTT CATREPGRNTEAFF
TRBJ1-2 TRBV3-1/TRBV3-2 TRBD1 - TGTGCCAGCAGCCTCGACAGGGGGCTAGGCTACACCTTC CASSLDRGLGYTF
TRBJ2-7 TRBV7-2 TRBD1 - TGTGCCAGCAGCTTAGGGGGACAGCCCTACGAGCAGTACTTC CASSLGGQPYEQYF
TRBJ1-2 TRBV29-1 TRBD1 - TGCAGCGTTCAGACAGGGGGCGCTTTTCGGGAGGGCTACACCTTC CSVQTGGAFREGYTF
TRBJ1-4 TRBV4-3 TRBD1 - TGCGCCAGCAGCCAAGGGCGGACAGGGGGCGAAAAACTGTTTTTT CASSQGRTGGEKLFF
TRBJ1-4 TRBV7-9 TRBD1 - TGTGCCAGCAGCCTGAGGACAGGGCAACGGGAAAAACTGTTTTTT CASSLRTGQREKLFF
TRBJ2-3 TRBV5-4 TRBD1 - TGTGCCAGCAGCCGTGACAGGGGGCGCACAGATACGCAGTATTTT CASSRDRGRTDTQYF
TRBJ1-2 TRBV6-5 TRBD1 - TGTGCCAGCACCAACCGGGACAGGGTATATGGCTACACCTTC CASTNRDRVYGYTF
TRBJ2-2 TRBV18 - - TGTGCCAGCTCAGGGGCGTCACCCGGGGAGCTGTTTTTT CASSGASPGELFF
TRBJ2-3 TRBV7-8 - - TGTGCCAGCAGCCCAAGCACAGATACGCAGTATTTT CASSPSTDTQYF
TRBJ2-2 TRBV5-1 - - TGCGCCAGCAGCTTGGGGACAAGGAACACCGGGGAGCTGTTTTTT CASSLGTRNTGELFF
TRBJ2-7 TRBV3-1/TRBV3-2 TRBD1 - TGTGCCAGCAGCCATGGACAGGGGGTTAGTATCGGGCAGTACTTC CASSHGQGVSIGQYF
TRBJ1-1 TRBV19 - - TGTGCCAGTAGTGCTCGTGGAGGCTTTGGGAACACTGAAGCTTTCTTT CASSARGGFGNTEAFF
TRBJ1-3 TRBV5-4 - - TGTGCCAGCAGCCAGACGGGCTCTGGAAACACCATATATTTT CASSQTGSGNTIYF
TRBJ2-3 TRBV7-9 TRBD2 - TGTGCCAGCAGCTTTTCTAGCGGGGGGACTAGCACAGATACGCAGTATTTT CASSFSSGGTSTDTQYF
TRBJ2-4 TRBV4-1 TRBD2 - TGCGCCAGCAGCCAATTAGGACTAGCCCCAGGGACCAAAAACATTCAGTACTTC CASSQLGLAPGTKNIQYF
TRBJ1-1 TRBV4-1 - few TGCGCCAGCCGCGCAGGGGCCCAGGGATTCGGAAGGAACACTGAAGCTTTCTTT CASRAGAQGFGRNTEAFF
TRBJ1-1 TRBV4-3 TRBD1 - TGCGCCAGCAGCCAAGATTGGGACAGGGGGCTTTTGGCTTTCTTT CASSQDWDRGLLAFF
TRBJ2-1 TRBV19 - - TGTGCCAGTAGTATAGAATCCGGGGGACAGTCCTACAATGAGCAGTTCTTC CASSIESGGQSYNEQFF
TRBJ1-5 TRBV7-9 - - TGTGCCAGCAGCTCCGGAGGGGTATATCAGCCCCAGCATTTT CASSSGGVYQPQHF
TRBJ2-5 TRBV11-3 TRBD2 - TGTGCCAGCAGCTCCGGGACTAGCGGGCAAGAGACCCAGTACTTC CASSSGTSGQETQYF
TRBJ1-6 TRBV27 - - TGTGCCAGCACCTCCCTGGGGACTAGCTCCTATAATTCACCCCTCCACTTT CASTSLGTSSYNSPLHF
TRBJ2-3 TRBV2 TRBD2 - TGTGCCAGCAGTTCTTCCGGGACTAGTAGAGATACGCAGTATTTT CASSSSGTSRDTQYF
TRBJ2-5 TRBV27 - - TGTGCCAGCAGAGGAATTTACAGGCGAAAAGAGACCCAGTACTTC CASRGIYRRKETQYF
TRBJ1-5 TRBV19 - once TGTGCCAGTAGGTCACGCGCCAATCAGCCCCAGCATTTT CASRSRANQPQHF
TRBJ1-3 TRBV7-2 - - TGTGCCAGCAGCTTAGTCAGTAGCATCTCTGGAAACACCATATATTTT CASSLVSSISGNTIYF
TRBJ2-7 TRBV13 TRBD1 - TGTGCCAGCAGCCCGTCCAGGACAGGGACCTACGAGCAGTACTTC CASSPSRTGTYEQYF
TRBJ2-5 TRBV6-6 - - TGTGCCAGCATAAGACAGCAAGAGACCCAGTACTTC CASIRQQETQYF
TRBJ1-4 TRBV2 - - TGTGCCAGCGCGAGTGCAACTAATGAAAAACTGTTTTTT CASASATNEKLFF